This note documents a single T cell receptor beta chain sequence. Data came from immunoSEQ multiplex PCR; TCRdb stores just in-frame clones and leaves some out. The table records approximately 41,000 clones, 85% to 90% of them present only once. Trimming at V came to 3 bases and at J to 5 bases, leaving 12 bases not matched to a gene. The CDR3 loop spans 16 amino acids. Germline V gene sequence: CDR1 SGHAT, CDR2 FQDESV (reference sequence). The data belong to a study of CD8 T cells in acute hepatitis C reinfection. For the study at large: CD8+ T cells recognizing the HCV NS3-1073 epitope were profiled acutely and after viral clearance.

Time point reported: naive CD8 control sorted from an acute-time-point sample. This TCR derives from a man aged 30 to 45 with chronic hepatitis C. The J gene is TRBJ2-5, the V gene TRBV11-1, with 7 bases that match TRBD1. Sequences were obtained from naive CD8+ T cells from PBMCs. The CDR3 DNA reads as TGTGCCAGCAGCTTCATTCCCTTACAGGGGCAGGAGACCCAGTACTTC. This encodes CASSFIPLQGQETQYF. The full variable domain, with the rest looked up from reference TRBV11-1 and TRBJ2-5, is EAEVAQSPRYKITEKSQAVAFWCDPISGHATLYWYRQILGQGPELLVQFQDESVVDDSQLPKDRFSAERLKGVDSTLKIQPAELGDSAMYLCASSFIPLQGQETQYFGPGTRLLVL.